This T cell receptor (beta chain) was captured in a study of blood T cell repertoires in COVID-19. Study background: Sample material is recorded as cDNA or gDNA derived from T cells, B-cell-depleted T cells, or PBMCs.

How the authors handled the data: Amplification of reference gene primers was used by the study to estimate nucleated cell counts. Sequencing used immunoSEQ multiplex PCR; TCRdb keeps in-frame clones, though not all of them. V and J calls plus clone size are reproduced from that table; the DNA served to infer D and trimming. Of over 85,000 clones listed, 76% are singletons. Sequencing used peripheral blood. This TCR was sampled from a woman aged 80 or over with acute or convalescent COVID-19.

CDR3 amino acids: CASRKPAGENTQYF. For the CDR3, the DNA is TGTGCCAGCAGGAAACCAGCGGGAGAGAATACGCAGTATTTT. The rearrangement links TRBV7-2 to TRBJ2-3, with TRBD2 matching over 8 bases. Germline values: CDR1 SGHTA, CDR2 FQGNSA. V gave up 6 bases and J gave up 7 bases; unmatched junction bases: 9. The CDR3 length is 14 residues.